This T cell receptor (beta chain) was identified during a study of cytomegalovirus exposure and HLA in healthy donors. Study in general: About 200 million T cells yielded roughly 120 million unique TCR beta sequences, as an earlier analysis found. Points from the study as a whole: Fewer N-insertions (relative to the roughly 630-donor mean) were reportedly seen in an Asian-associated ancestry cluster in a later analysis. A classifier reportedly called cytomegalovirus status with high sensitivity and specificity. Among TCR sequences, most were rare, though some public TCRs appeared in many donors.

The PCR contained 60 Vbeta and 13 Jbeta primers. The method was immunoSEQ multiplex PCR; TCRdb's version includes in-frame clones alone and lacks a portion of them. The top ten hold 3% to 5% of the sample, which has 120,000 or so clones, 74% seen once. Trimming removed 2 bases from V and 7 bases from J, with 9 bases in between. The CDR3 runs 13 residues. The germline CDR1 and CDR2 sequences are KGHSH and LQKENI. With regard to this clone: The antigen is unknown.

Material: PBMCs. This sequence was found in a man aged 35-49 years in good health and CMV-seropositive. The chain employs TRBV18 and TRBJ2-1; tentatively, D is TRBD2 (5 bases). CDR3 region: CASSPSGVNEQFF. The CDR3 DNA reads TGTGCCAGCTCACCATCCGGGGTAAATGAGCAGTTCTTC.